This T cell receptor beta chain stems from a study of OX40 agonist ivuxolimab in advanced cancers. About the study: With a range of roughly 20 to 80, age averaged approximately 60 years, and 65% to 90% were male.

The protocol was immunoSEQ multiplex PCR, while the TCRdb copy is restricted to in-frame clones and leaves out a portion. The table lists about 93,000 clones, 90% to 95% of them singletons. To note about this clone: What it recognizes is unknown.

CDR1 and CDR2 (germline): SGHNT, YYREEE (reference sequence). V gave up 2 bases and J gave up 3 bases; unmatched junction bases: 3. The CDR3 is 16 amino acids. Study results and caveats: The average count of expanded clones was higher among CD8+ T cells than among CD4+. There was clonal expansion of CD4+ and CD8+ blood T cells by week 6 at 0.1 to 3.0 mg/kg.

The sample in question was CD4+ or CD8+ T cells sorted from blood, obtained in a trial of the OX40 agonist ivuxolimab. J is TRBJ2-3 and V is TRBV5-4; 13 nucleotides align to TRBD2. The clonotype comes from an adult with an advanced solid tumor such as melanoma, head and neck, liver or kidney cancer. The CDR3 spells CASSFGLAGVTDTQYF. The CDR3 bases are TGTGCCAGCAGCTTCGGACTAGCGGGAGTTACAGATACGCAGTATTTT.